The TCR beta chain under discussion was sequenced for a study of tissue T cells after allogeneic stem cell transplantation. Overall study: Tissue samples with histologically apparent lymphocytes on H&E review were prioritized for sequencing.

CDR3 sequences, V/J genes, frequencies and template counts came from survey-depth TCRbeta sequencing. Libraries were prepared by immunoSEQ multiplex PCR; TCRdb keeps only in-frame clonotypes and omits some of them. This table has approximately 1,500 clones, 82% appearing once. Adult allogeneic hematopoietic cell transplant recipients with steroid-refractory graft-versus-host disease were prospectively enrolled for research autopsy. The source material was stomach tissue, sampled at autopsy. The clonotype originates from a male patient older than 55 with steroid-refractory graft-versus-host disease after an allogeneic stem cell transplant. Among the T cells, some may be from the graft donor.

The CDR3 bases are TGTGCCAGCAGTAGACAGGGAGAGTACGAGCAGTACTTC. The encoded protein is CASSRQGEYEQYF. V is TRBV27 and J is TRBJ2-7; TRBD1 matches 7 bases. After removal of 5 bases from V and 4 bases from J, the junction contained 5 bases not matched to a gene. Germline loops: CDR1 MNHEY, CDR2 SMNVEV (reference sequence). The CDR3 runs 13 residues.